This T cell receptor (beta chain) was identified during a study of blood T cell repertoires in COVID-19. Libraries were prepared by immunoSEQ multiplex PCR; TCRdb keeps only in-frame clonotypes and omits some of them. The sample lists around 370,000 clones, 85% to 90% occurring once. V gave up 6 bases and J gave up 1 base; unmatched junction bases: 12. CDR3 length equals 17 residues. Germline CDR1 is LGHNA and CDR2 is YNFKEQ. The chain combines TRBV4-2 with TRBJ1-5, with 7 bases that match TRBD1. The sequenced sample was PBMCs or T cells enriched from blood (not recorded which). This TCR derives from a woman between 18 and 30 years old who had recovered from COVID-19. The CDR3 nucleotides read TGTGCCAGCAGAGCAAGTGCTGGGACAGAAAGCAATCAGCCCCAGCATTTT. Translating gives CASRASAGTESNQPQHF.